The following is a T cell receptor (beta chain) sequence with its context. Its antigen is unidentified. This specimen comes from a study of cytomegalovirus exposure and HLA in healthy donors. Study in general: A later analysis reported the 120 validation repertoires used the same platform as the 550 to 800 first-cohort repertoires.

CDR3 length: 15 residues. Germline V CDR1 and CDR2: MGHRA, YSYEKL. The V gene end was trimmed by 4 bases and the J gene end by 3 bases; junction bases not matched to a gene: 8. The protocol was immunoSEQ multiplex PCR, while the TCRdb copy is restricted to in-frame clones and leaves out a portion. The sample includes 150,000 to 200,000 clones, 86% of them seen just once. Findings and caveats of the study: The study found most TCR sequences rare, yet found some public TCRs in many donors. The authors listed approximately 150 TCR beta chains as cytomegalovirus-associated.

The study drew the donors from its roughly 110-subject validation cohort, separate from the 666-subject first cohort. The sequencing input was PBMCs. This sequence was found in a woman under 30 in good health and CMV-seronegative. J is TRBJ1-2 and V is TRBV4-1; 7 bases fit TRBD1. The CDR3 is CASSLQTGTYYGYTF. CDR3 in DNA: TGCGCCAGCAGCCTACAGACAGGGACCTACTATGGCTACACCTTC.